A selection of T cell receptor beta chains follows, all from one sample in a study of cytomegalovirus exposure and HLA in healthy donors. The protocol was immunoSEQ multiplex PCR, while the TCRdb copy is restricted to in-frame clones and leaves out a portion. The table lists tens of thousands of clones, about 84% of them singletons. Sequencing was performed on PBMCs. These receptors all stem from a man younger than 35 in good health and CMV-seropositive. Each CDR3 is given with its conserved first and last residue. The D gene is left open where the match is weak. The listing skips clone size in some rows; elsewhere it reads once, few, many or a size class.

TRBJ2-1 | NA | NA | TRBV4-1 | CASSQIYPGTYNEQFF | TGCGCCAGCAGCCAAATATACCCGGGGACCTACAATGAGCAGTTCTTC
TRBJ1-1 | NA | once | TRBV25-1 | CASSELMGGNEAFF | TGTGCCAGCAGTGAATTGATGGGGGGAAATGAAGCTTTCTTT
TRBJ1-1 | NA | few | TRBV10-3 | CAISLQGTEAFF | TGTGCCATCAGTCTACAGGGCACTGAAGCTTTCTTT
TRBJ1-1 | NA | NA | TRBV18 | CASSAQGGWTEAFF | TGTGCCAGCTCAGCTCAGGGAGGCTGGACTGAAGCTTTCTTT
TRBJ1-2 | TRBD1 | NA | TRBV5-6 | CASSLTAAGGGTGGYTF | TGTGCCAGCAGCTTGACCGCCGCAGGGGGCGGGACTGGTGGCTACACCTTC
TRBJ1-1 | NA | NA | TRBV27 | CASSLSGREAFF | TGTGCCAGCAGTTTAAGCGGCCGTGAAGCTTTCTTT
TRBJ2-7 | NA | NA | TRBV6-1 | CASSDRGPGFEQYF | TGTGCCAGCAGTGACCGAGGCCCCGGGTTCGAGCAGTACTTC
TRBJ2-2 | TRBD2 | NA | TRBV5-4 | CASSLAGGDQGELFF | TGTGCCAGCAGCTTAGCGGGAGGGGATCAAGGGGAGCTGTTTTTT
TRBJ2-3 | TRBD2 | once | TRBV29-1 | CSVDGGGASDTQYF | TGCAGCGTTGACGGCGGGGGAGCGTCGGATACGCAGTATTTT
TRBJ2-1 | NA | NA | TRBV4-1 | CASSQLLTSNEQFF | TGCGCCAGCAGCCAACTCCTGACTAGTAATGAGCAGTTCTTC
TRBJ1-5 | TRBD1 | NA | TRBV9 | CASSVGQAHQPQHF | TGTGCCAGCAGCGTGGGACAGGCTCATCAGCCCCAGCATTTT
TRBJ2-3 | TRBD1 | few | TRBV15 | CATSREGGTGSDTQYF | TGTGCCACCAGCAGAGAGGGAGGGACAGGGTCCGATACGCAGTATTTT
TRBJ2-2 | NA | NA | TRBV7-7 | CASSLDTNTGELFF | TGTGCTAGCAGCTTAGACACGAACACCGGGGAGCTGTTTTTT
TRBJ1-2 | TRBD1 | NA | TRBV6-5 | CASTPRTGRIYGYTF | TGTGCCAGCACGCCAAGGACAGGGAGAATCTATGGCTACACCTTC
TRBJ1-1 | TRBD1 | few | TRBV30 | CAWSVLGGGADTEAFF | TGTGCCTGGAGTGTACTAGGAGGGGGCGCGGACACTGAAGCTTTCTTT
TRBJ1-1 | TRBD1 | NA | TRBV5-6 | CASSSRQGIMRAFF | TGTGCCAGCAGCTCCCGACAGGGGATAATGAGGGCTTTCTTT
TRBJ1-1 | NA | NA | TRBV7-2 | CASSTSSGGPTEAFF | TGTGCCAGCAGCACCTCATCAGGAGGTCCCACTGAAGCTTTCTTT
TRBJ1-2 | TRBD1 | NA | TRBV6-5 | CASSYGTANNYGYTF | TGTGCCAGCAGTTATGGGACAGCGAATAACTATGGCTACACCTTC
TRBJ2-3 | TRBD2 | once | TRBV7-2 | CASSGLGGTDTQYF | TGTGCCAGCAGCGGCCTGGGGGGGACAGATACGCAGTATTTT
TRBJ1-4 | NA | NA | TRBV30 | CAWSPGMGYEKLFF | TGTGCCTGGAGTCCGGGGATGGGTTATGAAAAACTGTTTTTT
TRBJ2-1 | TRBD2 | NA | TRBV6-6 | CASSPGGAPYNEQFF | TGTGCCAGCAGCCCCGGGGGGGCCCCCTACAATGAGCAGTTCTTC
TRBJ2-5 | NA | few | TRBV18 | CASSPRTDQETQYF | TGTGCCAGCTCACCTAGGACAGACCAAGAGACCCAGTACTTC
TRBJ2-1 | TRBD2 | many | TRBV6-1 | CASSVSGGDYNEQFF | TGTGCCAGCAGTGTAAGCGGGGGGGACTACAATGAGCAGTTCTTC
TRBJ2-7 | NA | few | TRBV29-1 | CSAVQGYEQYF | TGCAGCGCAGTCCAGGGATACGAGCAGTACTTC
TRBJ1-2 | NA | NA | TRBV6-5 | CASSYSPYYGYTF | TGTGCCAGCAGTTACTCTCCCTACTATGGCTACACCTTC
TRBJ2-5 | NA | NA | TRBV7-9 | CASSLSGPETQYF | TGTGCCAGCAGCCTATCAGGTCCAGAGACCCAGTACTTC
TRBJ1-1 | NA | few | TRBV6-5 | CASSYARNTEAFF | TGTGCCAGCAGTTACGCGCGGAACACTGAAGCTTTCTTT
TRBJ1-2 | NA | few | TRBV30 | CAWSVRVAQGFTF | TGTGCCTGGAGTGTAAGGGTCGCCCAGGGGTTCACCTTC
TRBJ2-3 | NA | NA | TRBV28 | CASRDAIGGPDLDTQYF | TGTGCCAGCAGGGACGCGATCGGGGGGCCTGATTTGGATACGCAGTATTTT
TRBJ1-1 | TRBD1 | once | TRBV7-2 | CASSPDRREAFF | TGTGCCAGCAGCCCGGACAGGCGCGAAGCTTTCTTT
TRBJ1-3 | NA | NA | TRBV29-1 | CSVSHDSTGNTIYF | TGCAGCGTTTCCCATGACAGCACTGGAAACACCATATATTTT
TRBJ2-1 | NA | NA | TRBV29-1 | CSVGGRIYNEQFF | TGCAGCGTTGGTGGCAGAATCTACAATGAGCAGTTCTTC
TRBJ2-1 | TRBD1 | NA | TRBV4-1 | CASTPTGANTYNEQFF | TGCGCCAGCACCCCGACAGGGGCGAACACCTACAATGAGCAGTTCTTC
TRBJ1-3 | NA | few | TRBV6-4 | CASRADPGNTIYF | TGTGCCAGCAGGGCGGATCCAGGAAACACCATATATTTT
TRBJ1-1 | NA | NA | TRBV19 | CASSNTVEAFF | TGTGCCAGTAGCAACACAGTTGAAGCTTTCTTT
TRBJ1-6 | TRBD1 | NA | TRBV30 | CAWMPGQGDSPLHF | TGTGCCTGGATGCCGGGACAGGGGGATTCACCCCTCCACTTT
TRBJ1-1 | TRBD1 | once | TRBV6-5 | CASSYSAGGGTEAFF | TGTGCCAGCAGTTACTCGGCAGGGGGTGGCACTGAAGCTTTCTTT
TRBJ1-1 | NA | NA | TRBV7-9 | CASSPFEHNTEAFF | TGTGCCAGCAGCCCCTTTGAGCATAACACTGAAGCTTTCTTT
TRBJ2-1 | TRBD1 | NA | TRBV10-2 | CASRTTDRADEQFF | TGCGCCAGCAGAACCACAGACAGGGCAGATGAGCAGTTCTTC
TRBJ2-7 | TRBD2 | NA | TRBV7-9 | CASSFSSGGTSSYEQYF | TGTGCCAGCAGCTTCTCTAGCGGGGGAACAAGCTCCTACGAGCAGTACTTC
TRBJ1-1 | NA | NA | TRBV4-1 | CASSQAGQSNTEAFF | TGCGCCAGCAGCCAGGCAGGACAGTCGAACACTGAAGCTTTCTTT
TRBJ2-3 | TRBD1 | NA | TRBV29-1 | CSVWGQTSTDTQYF | TGCAGCGTTTGGGGACAGACTAGCACAGATACGCAGTATTTT
TRBJ2-7 | NA | NA | TRBV7-7 | CASSLQGNYEQYF | TGTGCCAGCAGCTTACAGGGAAACTACGAGCAGTACTTC
TRBJ2-1 | TRBD2 | once | TRBV7-2 | CASSSPAGGTYNEQFF | TGTGCCAGCAGCTCCCCAGCGGGAGGTACCTACAATGAGCAGTTCTTC
TRBJ2-1 | NA | few | TRBV6-5 | CASSLSRVRGEQFF | TGTGCCAGCAGTTTGTCTCGGGTACGTGGAGAGCAGTTCTTC
TRBJ2-1 | TRBD2 | NA | TRBV30 | CAWSVASGGEQFF | TGTGCCTGGAGTGTTGCTAGCGGGGGTGAGCAGTTCTTC
TRBJ1-1 | NA | NA | TRBV7-8 | CASSLLGGFGTEAFF | TGTGCCAGCAGCTTGCTGGGGGGGTTTGGCACTGAAGCTTTCTTT
TRBJ2-7 | NA | NA | TRBV4-1 | CASSRLDGMTYEQYF | TGCGCCAGCAGCCGGCTGGACGGGATGACCTACGAGCAGTACTTC
TRBJ1-1 | TRBD1 | NA | TRBV10-3 | CATRPQSGQGKTEAFF | TGTGCCACCAGACCCCAATCGGGACAGGGGAAGACTGAAGCTTTCTTT
TRBJ2-7 | NA | NA | TRBV19 | CASSIDRHEQYF | TGTGCCAGTAGTATTGACAGACACGAGCAGTACTTC
TRBJ2-5 | NA | few | TRBV2 | CASNIGQLDGETQYF | TGTGCCAGCAATATTGGGCAGCTGGATGGAGAGACCCAGTACTTC
TRBJ2-7 | NA | NA | TRBV28 | CASSPTLHSVYEQYF | TGTGCCAGCAGTCCAACCCTCCATTCGGTATACGAGCAGTACTTC
TRBJ1-1 | TRBD1 | NA | TRBV5-4 | CASSYGSIRGAGTEAFF | TGTGCCAGCAGCTACGGAAGTATCAGGGGGGCCGGCACTGAAGCTTTCTTT
TRBJ1-1 | TRBD1 | NA | TRBV6-5 | CASSYGSLTGAFF | TGTGCCAGCAGTTACGGGTCCCTGACAGGGGCTTTCTTT
TRBJ1-1 | NA | NA | TRBV4-1 | CASSHGYSEAFF | TGCGCCAGCAGCCACGGATACAGCGAAGCTTTCTTT
TRBJ1-1 | NA | few | TRBV5-5 | CASSQTEVPFF | TGTGCCAGCAGCCAGACAGAAGTCCCTTTCTTT
TRBJ1-1 | NA | NA | TRBV6-5 | CASTSLGRGDTEAFF | TGTGCCAGCACCTCGTTAGGCCGCGGGGACACTGAAGCTTTCTTT
TRBJ2-1 | TRBD2 | NA | TRBV30 | CAWTHGLAGGPGQFF | TGTGCCTGGACCCATGGACTAGCGGGGGGCCCCGGGCAGTTCTTC